This TCR beta chain was recorded in a study of T-cell memory formation after mild COVID-19. Study in general: Largely, the TCR clusters proved donor specific.

For this clonotype: The antigen remains unidentified.

Whole-study findings and limits: Mainly in CM and EM were contracting CD4+ clones; CD8+ were in EMRA.

Trimming removed 7 bases at V and 4 bases at J, with 16 bases between. Germline-derived CDR1 and CDR2 are SGHRS and YFSETQ. The CDR3 sequence is 14 residues long. MiXCR, applied by TCRdb to the 5' RACE reads, yields one record per CDR3 protein. The table includes hundreds of thousands of distinct CDR3 sequences, 13% to 15% detected once. The TCR originated in a man between 18 and 35 years old who had mild COVID-19 (a few samples of this study predate the infection). Cell type and time point are not known. Sequenced input: PBMCs or a T cell subset sorted from them (not recorded which). The chain has TRBV5-1 and TRBJ2-3; either TRBD1 or TRBD2 may supply D (5 bases each). Written as DNA, the CDR3 is TGCGCCAGCGGGCGAGGGGTCGGGGCAGATACGCAGTATTTT. Protein product: CASGRGVGADTQYF.